This TCR beta chain is drawn from a study of beta chain features in type 1 diabetes. CD45RO/CCR7/CD25/CD127/CD95/CD27 sorting isolated CD4+ naive, central memory, regulatory and stem cell-like memory cells. Study-level points and caveats: Moderately but significantly shorter TCRB CDR3s were found in Type 1 diabetes patients in all four CD4+ subsets.

The whole isolated RNA underwent reverse transcription, so sequencing captured expressed TCRB transcripts. Clones were sequenced by immunoSEQ multiplex PCR, and TCRdb holds only the in-frame ones, with some missing. In the table there are 150,000 to 200,000 clones, over 55% of which are singletons. This clone was found once. Antigen specificity is unknown. The sample taken for sequencing was naive CD4+ T cells from blood. The receptor was isolated from a young man with type 1 diabetes.

DNA for the CDR3: TGTGCCAGCAGCCACCAGACAGGGGCATATAGCACAGATACGCAGTATTTT. Amino acid sequence: CASSHQTGAYSTDTQYF. This chain connects TRBV7-2 to TRBJ2-3, with 8 bases identical to TRBD1. The V gene end was trimmed by 5 bases and the J gene end by 0 bases; junction bases not matched to a gene: 10. Germline V gene sequence: CDR1 SGHTA, CDR2 FQGNSA. CDR3 size: 17 residues.